The 11 T cell receptor beta chains below were found in one sample sequenced in a study of post-analysis software for immune sequencing data. Overall study results and limits: In patients, TRBV5-6, TRBV5-1 and TRBV20-1 belonged to roughly five TRBV segments found more frequently than in controls.

The TCR beta cDNA libraries carried unique molecular identifiers. TCRdb reprocessed the PCR reads via MiXCR and lists one record per CDR3 protein. This repertoire shows 750,000 to 950,000 distinct CDR3 sequences, around 50% found once; its top ten account for approximately 4.2%. These receptors have no identified antigens. What was sequenced was blood. These receptors all stem from a girl aged 10-17 years with multiple sclerosis.

V usage is TRBV3-1 and J usage is TRBJ2-3; D unresolved. The CDR3 sequence is 14 residues long. Trimming pared 4 bases from V and 2 bases from J, leaving 10 bases between. From germline, CDR1 is LGHDT and CDR2 YNNKEL (reference sequence). The chain's CDR3 is CASSPYATTDTQYF. In DNA form, the CDR3 reads TGTGCCAGCAGCCCGTACGCAACCACAGATACGCAGTATTTT.

This clonotype was detected only a few times. The genes are TRBV5-6 and TRBJ1-1, with D hard to call. Trimming removed 0 bases at V and 7 bases at J, with 10 bases between. The CDR3 contains 13 residues. Germline-derived CDR1 and CDR2 are SGHDT and YYEEEE. Here the CDR3 DNA reads TGTGCCAGCAGCTTGGTCGGCAGTAATGAAGCTTTCTTT. Residues: CASSLVGSNEAFF. Full variable domain (outside the CDR3, taken from reference TRBV5-6 and TRBJ1-1): DAGVTQSPTHLIKTRGQQVTLRCSPKSGHDTVSWYQQALGQGPQFIFQYYEEEERQRGNFPDRFSGHQFPNYSSELNVNALLLGDSALYLCASSLVGSNEAFFGQGTRLTVV.

This clonotype was recorded only once. V and J are TRBV7-9 and TRBJ2-3, with TRBD2 matching over 8 bases. With 5 bases clipped from V and 3 bases from J, the junction kept 16 bases outside the gene matches. The CDR3 is made up of 18 amino acids. Germline loops: CDR1 SEHNR, CDR2 FQNEAQ (reference sequence). CDR3 in DNA: TGTGCCAGCAGCCCGGGCCGGGGGGGGGCAAGCATAACAGATACGCAGTATTTT. Its protein product is CASSPGRGGASITDTQYF.

In DNA, the CDR3 is TGCAGCGCGACAGGAATCACAGATACGCAGTATTTT. It codes for CSATGITDTQYF. This rearrangement joins TRBV29-1 to TRBJ2-3; D is perhaps TRBD1 (6 bases). This CDR3 is 12 amino acids long. V was trimmed by 7 bases and J by 2 bases, leaving 10 bases between them. Germline CDR1 is SQVTM and CDR2 is ANQGSEA.

V is TRBV2 and J is TRBJ2-1; 12 positions match TRBD2. There are 15 residues in the CDR3. V lost 2 bases, J lost 10 bases, and 6 bases stayed unmatched. Germline V CDR1 and CDR2: SNHLY, FYNNEI. The CDR3 is CASSELAGGRDEQFF. The CDR3 DNA reads TGTGCCAGCAGTGAACTAGCGGGGGGGCGCGACGAGCAGTTCTTC.

The chain has TRBV7-3 and TRBJ2-5; no clear D. V shed 6 bases and J shed 5 bases, with 16 bases lying between them. The CDR3 is made up of 14 amino acids. Germline V CDR1 and CDR2: SGHTA, FQGTGA. In nucleotides, the CDR3 is TGTGCCAGCAGTCGCGCAGGCCAAGAGGAGACCCAGTACTTC. Protein sequence: CASSRAGQEETQYF.

This clonotype was seen more than once but under ten times. The chain uses TRBV15 and TRBJ2-7, with D hard to call. CDR3 length: 11 residues. The germline V and J ends were trimmed by 2 bases and 10 bases, with 9 bases remaining between them. The germline CDR1 and CDR2 sequences are LNHNV and YYDKDF (reference sequence). In DNA, the CDR3 is TGTGCCACCAGCAGAACGGGCGTCCAGTACTTC. The encoded protein is CATSRTGVQYF.

This clonotype was found once. The chain carries TRBV25-1 and TRBJ2-4, with 7 bases lining up with TRBD2. The DNA end is more similar to TRBJ2-7, so the J call may be wrong. CDR1 MGHDK and CDR2 SYGVNS come from the germline V gene. The CDR3 consists of 14 residues. The CDR3 protein is CASSELGGQDEQYF. CDR3 coding DNA: TGTGCCAGCAGTGAATTGGGAGGGCAGGACGAGCAGTACTTC.

The chain has TRBV20-1 and TRBJ2-3; D not certain. V lost 0 bases and J lost 2, with 12 bases in between. The germline V gene encodes CDR1 DFQATT and CDR2 SNEGSKA (reference sequence). This CDR3 spans 15 amino acids. CDR3: CSARERPTSTDTQYF. The DNA of the CDR3 is TGCAGTGCTAGAGAACGGCCGACTTCCACAGATACGCAGTATTTT.

This clonotype has more than one count but fewer than ten. The rearrangement joins TRBV2 to TRBJ1-4; 8 positions match TRBD1. This CDR3 has 14 amino acids. With V trimmed by 2 bases and J by 5 bases, 1 base remained unmatched. CDR1 and CDR2 (germline): SNHLY, FYNNEI. CDR3 bases: TGTGCCAGCAGTGAAACAGGGGGAAATGAAAAACTGTTTTTT. It encodes CASSETGGNEKLFF.

A remark on this clonotype: The junction does not match germline at one end; this may be a read error. This chain joins TRBV12-3 or TRBV12-4 and TRBJ1-5; the match to TRBD1 covers 7 bases. The CDR3 contains 13 residues. CDR3 residues: CTSSDRGNQPQHF. As DNA, the CDR3 is TGTACCAGCAGCGACAGGGGCAATCAGCCCCAGCATTTT.